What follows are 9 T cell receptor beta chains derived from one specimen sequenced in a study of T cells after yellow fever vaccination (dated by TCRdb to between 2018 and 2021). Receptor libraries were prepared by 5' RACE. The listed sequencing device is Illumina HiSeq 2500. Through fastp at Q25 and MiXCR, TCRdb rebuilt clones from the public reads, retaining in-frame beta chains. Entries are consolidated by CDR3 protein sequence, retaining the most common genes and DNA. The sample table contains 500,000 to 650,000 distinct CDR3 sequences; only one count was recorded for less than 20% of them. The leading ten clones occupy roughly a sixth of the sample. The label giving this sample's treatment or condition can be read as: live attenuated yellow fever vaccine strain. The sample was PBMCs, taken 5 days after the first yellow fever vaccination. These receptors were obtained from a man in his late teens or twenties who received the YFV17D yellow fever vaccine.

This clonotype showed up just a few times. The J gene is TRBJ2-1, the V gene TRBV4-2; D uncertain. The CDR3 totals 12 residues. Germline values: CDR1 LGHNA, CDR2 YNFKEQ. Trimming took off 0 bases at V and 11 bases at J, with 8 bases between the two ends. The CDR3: CASSQEVVKQFF. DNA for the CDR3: TGTGCCAGCAGCCAAGAAGTAGTCAAGCAGTTCTTC.

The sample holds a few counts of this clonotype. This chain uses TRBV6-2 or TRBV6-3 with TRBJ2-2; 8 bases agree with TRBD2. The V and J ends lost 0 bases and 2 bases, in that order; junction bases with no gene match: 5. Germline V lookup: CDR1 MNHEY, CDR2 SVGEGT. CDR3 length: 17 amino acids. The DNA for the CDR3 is TGTGCCAGCAGTTACTCAAACGGGACTAGAAACACCGGGGAGCTGTTTTTT. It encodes CASSYSNGTRNTGELFF.

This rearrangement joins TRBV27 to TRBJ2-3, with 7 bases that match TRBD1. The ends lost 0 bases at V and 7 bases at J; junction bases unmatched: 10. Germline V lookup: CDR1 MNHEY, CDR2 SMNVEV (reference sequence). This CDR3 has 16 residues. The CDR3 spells CASSLSRQGASNTQYF. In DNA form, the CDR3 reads TGTGCCAGCAGTTTATCCAGACAGGGTGCTTCGAATACGCAGTATTTT.

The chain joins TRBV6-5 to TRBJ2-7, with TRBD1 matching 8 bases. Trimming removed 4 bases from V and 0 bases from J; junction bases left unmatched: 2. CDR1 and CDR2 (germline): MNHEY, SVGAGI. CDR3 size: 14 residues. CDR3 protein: CASSWGQASYEQYF. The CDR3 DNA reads TGTGCCAGCAGTTGGGGACAGGCCTCCTACGAGCAGTACTTC.

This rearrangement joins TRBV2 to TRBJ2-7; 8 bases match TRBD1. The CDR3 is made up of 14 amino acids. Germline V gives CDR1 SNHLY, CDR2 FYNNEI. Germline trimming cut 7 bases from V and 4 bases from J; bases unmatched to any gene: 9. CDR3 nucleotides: TGTGCCAGCACACAGGCAGGGGGCGAATACGAGCAGTACGTC. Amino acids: CASTQAGGEYEQYV.

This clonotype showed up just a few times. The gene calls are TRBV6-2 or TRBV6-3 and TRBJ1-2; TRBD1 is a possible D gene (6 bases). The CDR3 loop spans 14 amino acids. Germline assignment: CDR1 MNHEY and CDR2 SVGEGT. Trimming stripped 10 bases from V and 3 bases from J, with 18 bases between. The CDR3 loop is CATDGGRQYYGYTF. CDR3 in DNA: TGTGCCACCGACGGGGGGCGCCAGTACTATGGCTACACCTTC.

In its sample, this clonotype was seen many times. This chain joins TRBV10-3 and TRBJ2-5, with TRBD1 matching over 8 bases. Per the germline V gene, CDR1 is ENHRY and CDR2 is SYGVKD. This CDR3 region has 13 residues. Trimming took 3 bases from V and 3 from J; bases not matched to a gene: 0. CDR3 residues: CAISEQGEETQYF. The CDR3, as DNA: TGTGCCATCAGTGAACAGGGGGAAGAGACCCAGTACTTC.

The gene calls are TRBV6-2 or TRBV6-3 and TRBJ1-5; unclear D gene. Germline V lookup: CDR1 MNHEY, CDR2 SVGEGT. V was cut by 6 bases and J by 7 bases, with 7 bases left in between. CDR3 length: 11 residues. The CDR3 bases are TGTGCCAGCAGCCCGGGCCAGCCCCAGCATTTT. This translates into CASSPGQPQHF.

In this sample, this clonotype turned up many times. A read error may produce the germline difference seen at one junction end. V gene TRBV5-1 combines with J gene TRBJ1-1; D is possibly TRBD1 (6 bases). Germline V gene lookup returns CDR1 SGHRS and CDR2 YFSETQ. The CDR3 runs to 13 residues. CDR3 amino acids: CASSSRGDTEAFF. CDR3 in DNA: TGTGCCAGCAGCTCCAGGGGTGACACTGAAGCTTTCTTT.